This TCR beta chain was retrieved from a study of CD8+ T cells in alopecia areata. This CDR3 contains 14 residues. The ends were cut back, 1 base at V and 4 bases at J, with 9 bases in the middle. Germline CDR1 SGHVS, CDR2 FQNEAQ. Sequencing used cDNA as its template, made by extracting RNA and reverse transcribing it. TCRdb's table, derived via immunoSEQ multiplex PCR, lists solely in-frame clones and lacks some. The sample contains 180,000 or so clones, roughly 60% of which appear only once. The chain combines TRBV7-8 with TRBJ2-3, with a possible D match to TRBD2 (5 bases). This sequence was found in a human donor with alopecia areata. The sample in question was CD4+ T cells sorted from blood, obtained at week 0. The CDR3 sequence: CASSLGGGADTQYF. The CDR3 DNA is TGTGCCAGCAGCTTAGGCGGAGGAGCAGATACGCAGTATTTT.